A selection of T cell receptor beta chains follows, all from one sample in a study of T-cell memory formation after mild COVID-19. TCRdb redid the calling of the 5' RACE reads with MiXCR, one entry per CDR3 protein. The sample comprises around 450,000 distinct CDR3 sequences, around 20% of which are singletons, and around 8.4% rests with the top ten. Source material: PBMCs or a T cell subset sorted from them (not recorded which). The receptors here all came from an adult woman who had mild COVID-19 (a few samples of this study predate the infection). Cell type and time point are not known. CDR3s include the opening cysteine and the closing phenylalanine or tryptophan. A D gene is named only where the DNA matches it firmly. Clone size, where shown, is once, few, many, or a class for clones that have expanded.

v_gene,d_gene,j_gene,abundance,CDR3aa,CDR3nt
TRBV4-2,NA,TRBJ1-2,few,CASSQPYRDTENYGYTF,TGTGCCAGCAGCCAACCGTACCGGGACACGGAAAACTATGGCTACACCTTC
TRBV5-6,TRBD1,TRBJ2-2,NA,CASSTAGTGGTGELFF,TGTGCCAGCAGCACAGCCGGGACAGGGGGCACCGGGGAGCTGTTTTTT
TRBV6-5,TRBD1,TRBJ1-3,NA,CASSPQGHSGNTIYF,TGTGCCAGCAGTCCACAGGGGCACTCTGGAAACACCATATATTTT
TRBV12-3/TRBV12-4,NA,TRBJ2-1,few,CASSPPGKGDNEQFF,TGTGCCAGCAGTCCCCCTGGGAAAGGAGACAATGAGCAGTTCTTC
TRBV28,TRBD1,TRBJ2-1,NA,CASSFPTGLYNEQFF,TGTGCCAGCAGTTTCCCGACAGGGCTCTACAATGAGCAGTTCTTC
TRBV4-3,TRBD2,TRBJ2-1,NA,CASSLSGRAPEQFF,TGCGCCAGCAGTCTAAGCGGGAGGGCCCCTGAGCAGTTCTTC
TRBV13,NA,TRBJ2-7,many,CASSPTVLPPYEQYF,TGTGCCAGCAGCCCAACGGTTCTCCCGCCCTACGAGCAGTACTTC
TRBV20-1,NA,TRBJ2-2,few,CSARDPFRADTGELFF,TGCAGTGCTAGAGATCCTTTCCGGGCGGACACCGGGGAGCTGTTTTTT
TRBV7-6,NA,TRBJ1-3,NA,CASSSRSGNTIYF,TGTGCCAGCAGCTCACGCTCTGGAAACACCATATATTTT
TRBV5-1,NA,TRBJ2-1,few,CASSLDSRGPYNEQFF,TGCGCCAGCAGCTTGGATTCGCGGGGGCCATACAATGAGCAGTTCTTC
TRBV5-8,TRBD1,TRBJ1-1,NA,CASSSDRTGGHTEAFF,TGTGCCAGCAGCTCTGATCGGACAGGGGGCCACACTGAAGCTTTCTTT
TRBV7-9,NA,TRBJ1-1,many,CASSSDRRKAFF,TGTGCCAGCAGCTCGGACCGGCGAAAAGCTTTCTTT
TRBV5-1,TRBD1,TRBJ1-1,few,CASSSRTGSLTEAFF,TGCGCCAGCAGCTCAAGGACAGGGAGTCTTACTGAAGCTTTCTTT
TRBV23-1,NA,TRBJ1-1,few,CASSLGAETEAFF,TGCGCCAGCAGTCTGGGGGCCGAAACTGAAGCTTTCTTT
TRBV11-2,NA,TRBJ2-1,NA,CASSLPSASSYNEQFF,TGTGCCAGCAGCCTACCTAGCGCCAGCTCCTACAATGAGCAGTTCTTC
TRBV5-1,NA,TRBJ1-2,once,CASSPLGRHGYTF,TGCGCCAGCAGCCCCTTGGGGCGCCACGGCTACACCTTC
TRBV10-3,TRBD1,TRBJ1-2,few,CAISEGTGNYGYTF,TGTGCCATCAGCGAGGGGACAGGGAACTATGGCTACACCTTC
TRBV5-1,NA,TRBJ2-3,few,CASSSLGGDNTQYF,TGCGCCAGCAGCTCTTTAGGGGGGGATAATACGCAGTATTTT
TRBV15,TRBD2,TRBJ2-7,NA,CATSRGLAGGEAHEQYF,TGTGCCACCAGCAGGGGACTAGCGGGAGGCGAGGCCCACGAGCAGTACTTC
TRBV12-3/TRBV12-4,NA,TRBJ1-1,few,CASSLSAGAGNTEAFF,TGTGCCAGCAGTTTATCCGCGGGGGCAGGGAACACTGAAGCTTTCTTT
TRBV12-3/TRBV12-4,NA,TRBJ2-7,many,CASSLRDEQYF,TGTGCCAGCAGTTTAAGGGATGAGCAGTACTTC
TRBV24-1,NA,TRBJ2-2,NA,CATSDLGERNGELFF,TGTGCCACCAGTGATTTGGGTGAGCGAAACGGGGAGCTGTTTTTT
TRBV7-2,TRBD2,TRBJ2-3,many,CASSSRTSGRTDTQYF,TGTGCCAGCAGCTCTAGGACTAGCGGGAGAACAGATACGCAGTATTTT
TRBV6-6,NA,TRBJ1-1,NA,CASSYSEADTEAFF,TGTGCCAGCAGTTACAGTGAAGCGGACACTGAAGCTTTCTTT
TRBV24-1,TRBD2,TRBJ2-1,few,CATSDALAGGPINEQFF,TGTGCCACCAGTGATGCCCTAGCGGGAGGGCCTATTAATGAGCAGTTCTTC
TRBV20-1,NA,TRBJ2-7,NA,CSAREGPLYEQYF,TGCAGTGCTAGGGAGGGGCCTCTCTACGAGCAGTACTTC
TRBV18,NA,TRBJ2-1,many,CASSPWDSDNEQFF,TGTGCCAGCTCACCGTGGGACTCGGACAATGAGCAGTTCTTC
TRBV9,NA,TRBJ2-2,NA,CASSGRDTGELFF,TGTGCCAGCAGCGGGCGGGACACCGGGGAGCTGTTTTTT
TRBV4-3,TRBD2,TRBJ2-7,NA,CASSQEGSGGEQYF,TGCGCCAGCAGCCAAGAAGGCTCGGGGGGCGAGCAGTACTTC
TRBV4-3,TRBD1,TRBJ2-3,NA,CASSRQQGGPGVKGADTQYF,TGCGCCAGCAGCCGACAACAGGGGGGACCGGGCGTCAAAGGGGCAGATACGCAGTATTTT
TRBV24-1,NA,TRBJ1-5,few,CATSESFRRHNQPQHF,TGTGCCACCAGTGAGTCGTTCAGGAGGCACAATCAGCCCCAGCATTTT
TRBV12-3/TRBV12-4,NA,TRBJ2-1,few,CATQTRYNEQFF,TGTGCCACCCAGACGCGCTATAATGAGCAGTTCTTC
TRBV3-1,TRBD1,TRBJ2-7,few,CASSQAGTVSSYEQYF,TGTGCCAGCAGCCAAGCCGGGACAGTGAGCTCCTACGAGCAGTACTTC
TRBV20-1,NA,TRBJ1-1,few,CSALKSGTMNTEAFF,TGCAGTGCTCTCAAATCAGGGACCATGAACACTGAAGCTTTCTTT
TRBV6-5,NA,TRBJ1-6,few,CASSYSAGSRNYNSPLHF,TGTGCCAGCAGTTACTCCGCGGGGAGCCGCAACTATAATTCACCCCTCCACTTT
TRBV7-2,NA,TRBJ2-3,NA,CASSITLGGTLSTDTQYF,TGTGCCAGCAGCATTACCCTCGGCGGGACACTTAGCACAGATACGCAGTATTTT
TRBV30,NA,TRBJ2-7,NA,CAGGVRGRKTYEQYF,TGTGCCGGGGGCGTTCGGGGCCGAAAAACCTACGAGCAGTACTTC
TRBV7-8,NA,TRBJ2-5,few,CASSRAPSGLGETQYF,TGTGCCAGCAGCAGGGCCCCCTCGGGGTTAGGGGAGACCCAGTACTTC
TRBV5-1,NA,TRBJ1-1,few,CASSGGGSAFF,TGCGCCAGCAGCGGTGGGGGATCGGCTTTCTTT
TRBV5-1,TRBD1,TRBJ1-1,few,CASSLDGGQWTEAFF,TGCGCCAGCAGCTTGGATGGGGGACAGTGGACTGAAGCTTTCTTT
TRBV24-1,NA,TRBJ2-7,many,CATSDGYEQYF,TGTGCCACCAGTGATGGATACGAGCAGTACTTC
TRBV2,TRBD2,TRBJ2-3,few,CASRPYYASGGGDTQYF,TGTGCCAGCAGGCCGTATTACGCTAGCGGGGGGGGAGATACGCAGTATTTT
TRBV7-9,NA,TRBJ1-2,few,CASSRGGAADGYTF,TGTGCCAGCAGCCGAGGGGGTGCAGCGGATGGCTACACCTTC
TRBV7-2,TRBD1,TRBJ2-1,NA,CASSLGQGVDEQFF,TGTGCCAGCAGCTTGGGACAGGGAGTCGATGAGCAGTTCTTC
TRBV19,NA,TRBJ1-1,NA,CASMSRDMNTEAFF,TGTGCCAGTATGTCGAGAGACATGAACACTGAAGCTTTCTTT
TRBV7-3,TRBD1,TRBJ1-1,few,CASSHGQGRTEAFF,TGTGCCAGCAGCCACGGACAGGGACGAACTGAAGCTTTCTTT
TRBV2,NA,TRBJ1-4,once,CASARGLNEKLFF,TGTGCCAGCGCCCGAGGCCTTAATGAAAAACTGTTTTTT
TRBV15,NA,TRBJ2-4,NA,CATSTATLAKNIQYF,TGTGCCACCTCGACAGCCACGCTAGCCAAAAACATTCAGTACTTC